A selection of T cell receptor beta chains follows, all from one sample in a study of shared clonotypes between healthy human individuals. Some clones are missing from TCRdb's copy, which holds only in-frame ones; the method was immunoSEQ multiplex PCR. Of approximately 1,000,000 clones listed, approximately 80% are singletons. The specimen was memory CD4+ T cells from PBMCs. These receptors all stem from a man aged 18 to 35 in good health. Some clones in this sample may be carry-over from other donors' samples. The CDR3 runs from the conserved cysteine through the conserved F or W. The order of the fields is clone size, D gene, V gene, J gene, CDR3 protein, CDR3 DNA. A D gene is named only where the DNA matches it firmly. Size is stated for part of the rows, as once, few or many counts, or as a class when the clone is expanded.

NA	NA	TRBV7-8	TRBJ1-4	CASSLVSEKLFF	TGTGCCAGCAGCTTAGTTTCTGAAAAACTGTTTTTT
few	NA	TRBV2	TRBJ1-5	CASSLYQRDQPQHF	TGTGCCAGCAGTCTATACCAGCGGGATCAGCCCCAGCATTTT
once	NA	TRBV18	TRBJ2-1	CASSPLGLNEQFF	TGTGCCAGCTCACCACTCGGGTTGAATGAGCAGTTCTTC
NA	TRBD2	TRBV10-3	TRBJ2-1	CAIRRTSGGSYNEQFF	TGTGCCATCAGAAGGACTAGCGGAGGCTCCTACAATGAGCAGTTCTTC
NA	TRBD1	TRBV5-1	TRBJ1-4	CASSTQQGAGEKLFF	TGCGCCAGCAGCACCCAACAGGGGGCGGGTGAAAAACTGTTTTTT
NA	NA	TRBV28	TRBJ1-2	CASRQTHYGYTF	TGTGCCAGCAGACAGACCCACTATGGCTACACCTTC
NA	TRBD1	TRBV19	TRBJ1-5	CASSIAGTGPNQPQHF	TGTGCCAGTAGTATAGCGGGGACAGGGCCCAATCAGCCCCAGCATTTT
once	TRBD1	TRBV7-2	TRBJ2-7	CASSLRAGTGGGGQYF	TGTGCCAGCAGCTTAAGGGCAGGGACAGGGGGCGGAGGGCAGTACTTC
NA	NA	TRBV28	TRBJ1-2	CASSPNRVPYTF	TGTGCCAGCAGTCCAAACAGGGTTCCCTACACCTTC
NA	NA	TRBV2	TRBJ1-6	CASSFPNRDSPLHF	TGTGCCAGCAGCTTTCCGAATAGGGATTCACCCCTCCACTTT
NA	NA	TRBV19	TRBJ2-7	CALSSRDVSYEQYF	TGTGCCCTCTCCAGTCGCGACGTCTCCTACGAGCAGTACTTC
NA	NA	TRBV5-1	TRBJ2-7	CASSLGRTDFYEQYF	TGCGCCAGCAGCTTGGGTCGTACGGATTTCTACGAGCAGTACTTC
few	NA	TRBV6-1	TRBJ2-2	CASSERKSGVGTGELFF	TGTGCCAGCAGTGAAAGAAAATCGGGAGTCGGGACCGGGGAGCTGTTTTTT
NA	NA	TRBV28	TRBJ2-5	CASSQLGPAVETQYF	TGTGCCAGCAGCCAACTCGGGCCAGCCGTAGAGACCCAGTACTTC
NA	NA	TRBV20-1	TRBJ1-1	CSAQAGEAFF	TGCAGTGCCCAAGCGGGGGAAGCTTTCTTT